Reported below is one T cell receptor beta chain. As yet, its antigen is unknown. The sample originates from a study of shared clonotypes between healthy human individuals. This CDR3 has 17 amino acids. Trimming took off 4 bases at V and 5 bases at J, with 21 bases between the two ends. CDR1 MDHEN and CDR2 SYDVKM come from the germline V gene. The protocol was immunoSEQ multiplex PCR, while the TCRdb copy is restricted to in-frame clones and leaves out a portion. This table has some 550,000 clones, around 97% appearing once. General study results and limits: Large depth notwithstanding, sorted-subset sequencing proved incomplete by rarefaction.

The chain employs TRBV28 and TRBJ1-5, with D hard to call. The sequenced material came from naive CD4+ T cells sorted from blood. The subset denotes: CD45RA+ positively selected. The clonotype comes from a woman aged 25 to 39 in good health. The CDR3 sequence: CASSSLRSTGGDQPQHF. DNA of the CDR3: TGTGCCAGCAGTTCCCTCCGTAGCACGGGAGGAGATCAGCCCCAGCATTTT.